This is a list of T cell receptor beta chains from one sample in a study of CD4+ T cells in melanoma. Assay: immunoSEQ multiplex PCR; the TCRdb copy retains only in-frame clones and omits some. Here the sample spans tens of thousands of clones, roughly three quarters being singletons. Material: tumor tissue. The source is a human donor with melanoma. The CDR3 runs from the conserved cysteine through the conserved F or W. The D gene is left open where the match is weak. The size entry is marked missing in some rows and otherwise reads once, few, many or a size class.

TRBV7-2,medium-sized,TRBJ1-1,.,TGTGCCATCGGGGGGGGTGAGAACACTGAAGCTTTCTTT,CAIGGGENTEAFF
TRBV5-1,.,TRBJ2-2,.,TGCGCCAGCAGCTTGGAAACGAACACCGGGGAGCTGTTTTTT,CASSLETNTGELFF
TRBV6-6,.,TRBJ1-2,.,TGTGCCAGCGATCAGGGAATGGGTGGCTACACCTTC,CASDQGMGGYTF
TRBV28,.,TRBJ2-7,.,TGTGCCAGCAGCCCTCGACTAGGAGGGTCCTACGAGCAGTACTTC,CASSPRLGGSYEQYF
TRBV27,.,TRBJ1-1,.,TGTGCCAGCAGTTTATCGTGGGTCCGGGACACTGAAGCTTTCTTT,CASSLSWVRDTEAFF
TRBV7-2,.,TRBJ2-5,.,TGTGCCAGCAGCGTGGGGCTGCAGGTTAGAGAGACCCAGTACTTC,CASSVGLQVRETQYF
TRBV27,.,TRBJ1-5,.,TGTGCCAGCAGTTCCTACTATAGCAATCAGCCCCAGCATTTT,CASSSYYSNQPQHF
TRBV12-5,.,TRBJ1-3,TRBD1,TGTGCTAGTGGTTTAGGGGACAGGGGCGCTGGAAACACCATATATTTT,CASGLGDRGAGNTIYF
TRBV5-4,few,TRBJ2-7,TRBD2,TGTGCCAGCAGCGTGTACAGCGGGGGGTCCTACGAGCAGTACTTC,CASSVYSGGSYEQYF
TRBV27,.,TRBJ1-2,.,TGTGCCAGCAGTTTATCCAGGGAATTTTATGGCTACACCTTC,CASSLSREFYGYTF
TRBV5-1,.,TRBJ1-4,.,TGCGCCAGCAGCTCACCGAACAATGAAAAACTGTTTTTT,CASSSPNNEKLFF
TRBV13,.,TRBJ2-3,TRBD2,TGTGCCAGCAGCTGTCTAGCGGGGGATAGCACAGATACGCAGTATTTT,CASSCLAGDSTDTQYF
TRBV6-5,.,TRBJ2-7,TRBD1,TGTGCCAGCAGGCTTGGACAGGGGGCCTACGAGCAGTACTTC,CASRLGQGAYEQYF
TRBV10-3,once,TRBJ1-1,.,TGTGCCATCAGTGGGACAGCAACGAACACTGAAGCTTTCTTT,CAISGTATNTEAFF
TRBV5-1,.,TRBJ2-7,.,TGCGCCAGCGCTTGGGAGGCTTCCTACGAGCAGTACTTC,CASAWEASYEQYF
TRBV6-1,.,TRBJ2-1,.,TGTGCCAGCAGTGAAAGTGAAGAGGGGGGGCGAAGGGAGCAGTTCTTC,CASSESEEGGRREQFF
TRBV6-5,once,TRBJ1-1,.,TGTGCCAGCAGTTTAAGTGGCGGGCGGACTGAAGCTTTCTTT,CASSLSGGRTEAFF
TRBV5-4,once,TRBJ2-5,.,TGTGCCAGCAGCTCGTCACAGGAGGGGGTATTCGGGACCCAGTACTTC,CASSSSQEGVFGTQYF
TRBV29-1,.,TRBJ1-1,.,TGCAGCGTGGACCTCACGTACGAAGCTTTCTTT,CSVDLTYEAFF
TRBV10-3,.,TRBJ2-3,.,TGTGCCATCAGTGACCCCGGGTGGGGGAAAACAGATACGCAGTATTTT,CAISDPGWGKTDTQYF
TRBV4-1,few,TRBJ2-3,.,TGCGCCAGCAGCCACCCCCACCATGGCACGGAGACAGATACGCAGTATTTT,CASSHPHHGTETDTQYF
TRBV5-6,.,TRBJ2-5,.,TGTGCCAGCAGCTTGGCCCGGGACGAGACCCAGTACTTC,CASSLARDETQYF
TRBV4-3,.,TRBJ1-2,.,TGCGCCAGCAGCCAAGATTATTGGACGGCGAAATATGGCTACACCTTC,CASSQDYWTAKYGYTF
TRBV11-2,many,TRBJ1-6,TRBD1,TGTGCCAGCAGCTTGACAGGGAATTCACCCCTCCACTTT,CASSLTGNSPLHF
TRBV27,.,TRBJ2-6,.,TGTGCCAGCAGTTTAGAGGGAACTGGGGCCAACGTCCTGACTTTC,CASSLEGTGANVLTF
TRBV5-8,.,TRBJ2-7,.,TGTGCCAGCAGCTTTAAGAACCGGGCCACCCCGGGGTTCGCCTACGAGCAGTACTTC,CASSFKNRATPGFAYEQYF
TRBV27,.,TRBJ2-7,.,TGTGCCAGCGGTAACTACGAGCAGTACTTC,CASGNYEQYF
TRBV5-1,.,TRBJ1-2,TRBD1,TGCGCCAGCAGCGGAGACAGGGAAGGTTACTATGGCTACACCTTC,CASSGDREGYYGYTF
TRBV10-3,once,TRBJ2-7,TRBD2,TGTGCCATCAGTGAGTCGGGGGGGCTAGCGGGGCTCGAGCAGTACTTC,CAISESGGLAGLEQYF
TRBV2,once,TRBJ2-3,.,TGTGCCAGCAGCGTACGGTTGCAAGATACGCAGTATTTT,CASSVRLQDTQYF
TRBV11-2,many,TRBJ1-6,.,TGTGCCAGCAGCGTCGAACAGGAACCTAATTCACCCCTCCACTTT,CASSVEQEPNSPLHF
TRBV5-8,once,TRBJ2-2,.,TGTGCCAGCAGCCAAGGACAGATAATCACCGGGGAGCTGTTTTTT,CASSQGQIITGELFF
TRBV7-9,.,TRBJ1-6,.,TGTGCCAGCAGCTTAAATCCACCCCTCCACTTT,CASSLNPPLHF
TRBV4-1,.,TRBJ2-3,.,TGCGCCAGCAGCCAAGGCGAACGTTTGACCGCCATTTATACGCAGTATTTT,CASSQGERLTAIYTQYF
TRBV7-7,.,TRBJ2-5,TRBD2,TGTGCTAGCAGCTTATCCGGGACTAGCGGGGGAGAGACCCAGTACTTC,CASSLSGTSGGETQYF
TRBV28,.,TRBJ1-5,TRBD1,TGTGCCAGCACCTTCGGGGCCAGGGGGCTTCAGCCCCAGCATTTT,CASTFGARGLQPQHF
TRBV7-3,once,TRBJ1-1,.,TGTGCCAGCAGCCCGCAGGGTCCCGGCACTGAAGCTTTCTTT,CASSPQGPGTEAFF
TRBV5-1,.,TRBJ2-2,TRBD1,TGCGCCAGCAGCACCGGACAGGAACCGACCGGGGAGCTGTTTTTT,CASSTGQEPTGELFF
TRBV7-6,.,TRBJ1-5,.,TGTGCCAGCAGCAAAGGGGGAGGAGTAAGCAATCAGCCCCAGCATTTT,CASSKGGGVSNQPQHF
TRBV19,few,TRBJ2-3,.,TGTGCCAGTAGTAAGGGAGAACCCGGGGCAGATACGCAGTATTTT,CASSKGEPGADTQYF
TRBV4-1,.,TRBJ2-5,TRBD2,TGCGCCAGCAGCCGGGGACTAGCAGAGACCCAGTACTTC,CASSRGLAETQYF
TRBV11-2,.,TRBJ2-1,.,TGTGCCAGCAGCTTAGAAGGCTACAATGAGCAGTTCTTC,CASSLEGYNEQFF
TRBV28,many,TRBJ1-2,TRBD1,TGTGCCAGCAGTTGGACAGGGACCCCCTATGGCTACACCTTC,CASSWTGTPYGYTF
TRBV19,.,TRBJ1-5,TRBD1,TGTGCCAGTAGCCTCCGCCGGGACAGCAAAAATCAGCCCCAGCATTTT,CASSLRRDSKNQPQHF
TRBV5-6,.,TRBJ2-5,.,TGTGCCAGCAGCTTATTTACAGGGACGGTACAAGAGACCCAGTACTTC,CASSLFTGTVQETQYF
TRBV10-3,few,TRBJ1-1,.,TGTGCCATCAGTGAAGTTGCGGGTGAAGCTTTCTTT,CAISEVAGEAFF
TRBV19,many,TRBJ2-2,TRBD2,TGTGCCAGTCTGAGGACTAGCGGGGCCGCGAACACCGGGGAGCTGTTTTTT,CASLRTSGAANTGELFF
TRBV27,.,TRBJ1-2,.,TGTGCCAGCAGTTTATCGAATAAGGCAGGGGAATTGAATGGCTACACCTTC,CASSLSNKAGELNGYTF
TRBV9,few,TRBJ2-1,TRBD1,TGTGCCAGCAGCGTAGCGTACAGGGGGAGTGAGCAGTTCTTC,CASSVAYRGSEQFF
TRBV5-1,.,TRBJ2-3,.,TGCGCCAGCAGCTTGGGAGGAGTGACAGATACGCAGTATTTT,CASSLGGVTDTQYF
TRBV7-3,.,TRBJ2-5,TRBD1,TGTGCCAGCAGCCTGACAGGGGGAAATCAAGAGACCCAGTACTTC,CASSLTGGNQETQYF
TRBV5-1,.,TRBJ2-7,.,TGCGCCAGCAGCTCTCTGGGTGGAGCCTACGAGCAGTACTTC,CASSSLGGAYEQYF
TRBV19,many,TRBJ2-7,.,TGTGCCAGTAGTCCCATGGTCCGCACAAATACAAAAAGGGGAGTTAGAGCCTACGAGCAGTACTTC,CASSPMVRTNTKRGVRAYEQYF
TRBV5-1,.,TRBJ2-5,TRBD1,TGCGCCAGCAGCTTGGGGGCTCCGACAGGGGGCGCGTACCAAGAGACCCAGTACTTC,CASSLGAPTGGAYQETQYF